Sequencing of this TCR beta chain was carried out in a study of T cell responses to AZD1222 COVID-19 vaccine. Study information: Recipients boosted at about 4 weeks or about 12 weeks are pooled. General observations from the study: Females outnumbered males among donors, who were mostly white British; clonal diversity was possibly underestimated.

About this clone itself: Its target is not known.

The CDR3 contains 15 residues. CDR1 is MNHEY, CDR2 SMNVEV, per germline (reference sequence). V was shortened by 6 bases and J by 1 base, with 14 bases between the two germline ends. Only in-frame clones appear in the TCRdb table, and some are missing; sequencing was by immunoSEQ multiplex PCR. The data contain 100,000 to 150,000 clones, around 87% of them singletons. J is TRBJ2-3 and V is TRBV27; D ambiguous. The receptor was isolated from an adult in good health. The sequenced sample was peripheral blood, obtained on day 0 of AZD1222 vaccination. The CDR3 region is CASRQSVTRTDTQYF. Written as DNA, the CDR3 is TGTGCCAGCAGACAGTCAGTCACTCGCACAGATACGCAGTATTTT.